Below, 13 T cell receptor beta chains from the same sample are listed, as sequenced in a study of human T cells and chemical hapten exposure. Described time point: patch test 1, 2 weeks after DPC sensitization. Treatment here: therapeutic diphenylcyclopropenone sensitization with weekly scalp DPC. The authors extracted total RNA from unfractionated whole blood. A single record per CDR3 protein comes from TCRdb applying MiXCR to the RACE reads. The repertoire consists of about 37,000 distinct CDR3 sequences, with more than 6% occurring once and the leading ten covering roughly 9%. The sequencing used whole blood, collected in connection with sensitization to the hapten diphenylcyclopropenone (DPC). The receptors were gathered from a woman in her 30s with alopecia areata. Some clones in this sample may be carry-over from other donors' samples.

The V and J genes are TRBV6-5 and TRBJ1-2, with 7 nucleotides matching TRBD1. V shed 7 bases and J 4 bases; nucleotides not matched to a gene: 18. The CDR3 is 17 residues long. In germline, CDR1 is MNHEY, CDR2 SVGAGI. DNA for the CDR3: TGTGCCAGCACCGGAGGGGGCAGGCACAGGGATGGCTATGGCTACACCTTC. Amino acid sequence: CASTGGGRHRDGYGYTF.

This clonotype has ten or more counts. The CDR3 sequence is CASSLVQDQNYGYTF. The CDR3 DNA reads as TGTGCCAGCAGCTTAGTGCAAGATCAGAACTATGGCTACACCTTC. V usage is TRBV7-2 and J usage is TRBJ1-2, with unresolved D. V was pared by 1 base and J by 2 bases, with 11 bases between. This CDR3 comprises 15 residues. Germline V lookup: CDR1 SGHTA, CDR2 FQGNSA.

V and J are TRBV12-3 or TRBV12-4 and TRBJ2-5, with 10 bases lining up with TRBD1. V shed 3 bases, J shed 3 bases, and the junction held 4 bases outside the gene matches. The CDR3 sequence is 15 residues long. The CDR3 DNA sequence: TGTGCCAGCAGTTTCGATGGGACAGGGGAAGAGACCCAGTACTTC. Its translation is CASSFDGTGEETQYF.

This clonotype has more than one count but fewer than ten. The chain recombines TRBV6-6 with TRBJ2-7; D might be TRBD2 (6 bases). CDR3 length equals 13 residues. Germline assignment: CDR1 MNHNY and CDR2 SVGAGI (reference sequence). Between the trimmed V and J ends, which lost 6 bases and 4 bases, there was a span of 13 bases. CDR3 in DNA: TGTGCCAGCAGCCGGGACGCGGGGTACGAGCAGTACTTC. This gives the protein CASSRDAGYEQYF.

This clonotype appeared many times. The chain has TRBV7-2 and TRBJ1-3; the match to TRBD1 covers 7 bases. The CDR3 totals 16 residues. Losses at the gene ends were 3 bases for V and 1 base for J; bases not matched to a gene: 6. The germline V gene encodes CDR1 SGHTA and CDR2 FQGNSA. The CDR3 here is CASSFYRGSSGNTIYF. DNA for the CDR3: TGTGCCAGCAGCTTTTACAGGGGTTCATCTGGAAACACCATATATTTT.

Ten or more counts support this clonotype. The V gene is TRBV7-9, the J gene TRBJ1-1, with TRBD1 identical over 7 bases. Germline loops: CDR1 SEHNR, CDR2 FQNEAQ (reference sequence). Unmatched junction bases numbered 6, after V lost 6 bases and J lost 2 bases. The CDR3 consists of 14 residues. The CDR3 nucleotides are TGTGCCAGCAGTCCACAGGGGTTCAACACTGAAGCTTTCTTT. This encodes CASSPQGFNTEAFF.

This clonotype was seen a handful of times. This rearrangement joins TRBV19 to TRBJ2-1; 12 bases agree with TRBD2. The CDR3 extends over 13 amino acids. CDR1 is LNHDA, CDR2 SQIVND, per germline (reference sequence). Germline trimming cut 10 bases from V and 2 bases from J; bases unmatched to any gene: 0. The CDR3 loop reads CATSGGAYNEQFF. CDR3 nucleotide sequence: TGTGCCACTAGCGGGGGGGCCTACAATGAGCAGTTCTTC.

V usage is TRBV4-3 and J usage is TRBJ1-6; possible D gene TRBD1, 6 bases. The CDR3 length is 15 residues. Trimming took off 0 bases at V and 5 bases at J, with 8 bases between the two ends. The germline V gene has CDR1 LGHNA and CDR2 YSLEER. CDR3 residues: CASSQDGDNNSPLHF. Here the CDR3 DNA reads TGCGCCAGCAGCCAAGATGGGGACAATAATTCACCCCTCCACTTT.

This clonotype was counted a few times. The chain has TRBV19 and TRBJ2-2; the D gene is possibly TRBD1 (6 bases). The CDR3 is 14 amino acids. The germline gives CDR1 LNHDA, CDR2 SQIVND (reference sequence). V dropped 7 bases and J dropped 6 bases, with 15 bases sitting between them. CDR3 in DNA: TGTGCCAGTAAGGACAGAACCTACCCCGGGGAGCTGTTTTTT. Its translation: CASKDRTYPGELFF. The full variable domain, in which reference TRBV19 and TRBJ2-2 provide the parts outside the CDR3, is DGGITQSPKYLFRKEGQNVTLSCEQNLNHDAMYWYRQDPGQGLRLIYYSQIVNDFQKGDIAEGYSVSREKKESFPLTVTSAQKNPTAFYLCASKDRTYPGELFFGEGSRLTVL.

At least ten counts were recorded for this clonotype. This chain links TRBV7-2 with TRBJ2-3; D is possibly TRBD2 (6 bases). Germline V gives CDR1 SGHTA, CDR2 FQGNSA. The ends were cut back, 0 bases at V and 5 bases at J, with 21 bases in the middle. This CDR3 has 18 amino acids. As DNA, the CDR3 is TGTGCCAGCAGCTTAGCTTTGGGGTGGGGGGAAAGAAGAGATACGCAGTATTTT. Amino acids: CASSLALGWGERRDTQYF.

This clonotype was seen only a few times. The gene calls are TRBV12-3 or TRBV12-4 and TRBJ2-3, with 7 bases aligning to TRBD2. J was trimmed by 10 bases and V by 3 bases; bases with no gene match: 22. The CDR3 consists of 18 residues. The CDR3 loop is CASSFIAGPGEIRYAQYF. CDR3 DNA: TGTGCCAGCAGTTTCATAGCGGGTCCGGGGGAAATAAGATACGCGCAGTATTTT.

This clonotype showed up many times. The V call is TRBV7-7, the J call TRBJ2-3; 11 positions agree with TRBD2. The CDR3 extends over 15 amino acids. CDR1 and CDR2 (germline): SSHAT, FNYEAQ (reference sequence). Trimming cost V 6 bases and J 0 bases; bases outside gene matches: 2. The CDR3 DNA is TGTGCCAGCAGTCTAGCGGGGGGTAGCACAGATACGCAGTATTTT. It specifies CASSLAGGSTDTQYF.

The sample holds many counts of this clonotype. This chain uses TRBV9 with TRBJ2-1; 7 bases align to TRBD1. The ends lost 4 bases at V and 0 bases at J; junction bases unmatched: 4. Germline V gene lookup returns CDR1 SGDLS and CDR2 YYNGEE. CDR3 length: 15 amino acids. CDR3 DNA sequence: TGTGCCAGCAGCTCGACAGGGACCTCCTACAATGAGCAGTTCTTC. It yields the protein CASSSTGTSYNEQFF.